The 28 T cell receptor beta chains below come from one sample, sequenced in a study of T cell changes during pregnancy in multiple sclerosis. This table comes from immunoSEQ multiplex PCR, and its TCRdb copy is limited to in-frame clones, with some not included. The sample lists 35,000 to 50,000 clones; roughly 88% were seen once. Material: PBMCs (not recorded whether the cells were cultured). The receptors here all came from a female donor with multiple sclerosis, enrolled in a pregnancy study.

The chain carries TRBV7-9 and TRBJ1-5; TRBD1 agrees at 11 bases. The CDR3 has 15 residues. With 5 bases clipped from V and 4 bases from J, the junction kept 4 bases outside the gene matches. Germline CDR1 and CDR2: SEHNR and FQNEAQ (reference sequence). The CDR3 DNA follows: TGTGCCAGCAGCCCCGGACAGGGGGCAAATCAGCCCCAGCATTTT. Amino acids: CASSPGQGANQPQHF.

This chain joins TRBV7-2 and TRBJ2-7, with 10 nucleotides matching TRBD1. Trimming cost V 5 bases and J 4 bases; bases outside gene matches: 2. The germline CDR1 and CDR2 sequences are SGHTA and FQGNSA. This CDR3 is 13 amino acids long. The CDR3 DNA reads as TGTGCCAGCAGCCGACAGGGGGCTTACGAGCAGTACTTC. Protein: CASSRQGAYEQYF.

The chain uses TRBV27 and TRBJ2-1, with D unresolved. Germline CDR1 and CDR2: MNHEY and SMNVEV (reference sequence). The CDR3 has 15 amino acids. Trimming removed 4 bases from V and 1 base from J, with 11 bases in between. For the CDR3, the DNA is TGTGCCAGCAGTTCTCTCGGTGGGTCCTACAATGAGCAGTTCTTC. It encodes CASSSLGGSYNEQFF.

In DNA form, the CDR3 reads TGTGCTAGTGGTTTGGGGACAAGTTATGGCTACACCTTC. As protein: CASGLGTSYGYTF. The chain joins TRBV12-5 to TRBJ1-2, with D possibly matching TRBD1 (5 bases). Looked up from germline, CDR1 is LGHNT and CDR2 is FRNRAP. The CDR3 has 13 residues. V was pared by 1 base and J by 5 bases, with 8 bases between.

There are a few counts of this clone. The chain is built from TRBV6-1 and TRBJ2-7; D might be TRBD2 (5 bases). Germline CDR1 MNHNS, CDR2 SASEGT. CDR3 length: 12 amino acids. Trimming cost V 8 bases and J 1 base, with 9 bases left between them. The CDR3 DNA reads as TGTGCCAGCCGGGGATTATCCTACGAGCAGTACTTC. This sequence encodes CASRGLSYEQYF.

The J gene is TRBJ2-5, the V gene TRBV14; D is unclear. The CDR3 extends over 12 amino acids. Germline CDR1 and CDR2: SGHDN and FVKESK. The V gene lost 5 bases and the J gene lost 5 bases, with 9 bases spanning the gap. In nucleotides, the CDR3 is TGTGCCAGCAGCTCCCTACCGGAGACCCAGTACTTC. Translating it yields CASSSLPETQYF.

This chain uses TRBV18 with TRBJ2-3, with no clear D. V lost 2 bases and J lost 2, with 8 bases in between. CDR1 KGHSH and CDR2 LQKENI come from the germline V gene. The CDR3 totals 14 residues. CDR3 DNA sequence: TGTGCCAGCTCACCATCCACAGACACAGATACGCAGTATTTT. Its translation is CASSPSTDTDTQYF. Supplemented by reference TRBV18 and TRBJ2-3, the full variable domain reads NAGVMQNPRHLVRRRGQEARLRCSPMKGHSHVYWYRQLPEEGLKFMVYLQKENIIDESGMPKERFSAEFPKEGPSILRIQQVVRGDSAAYFCASSPSTDTDTQYFGPGTRLTVL.

This clone occurred a few times. V gene TRBV5-1 combines with J gene TRBJ2-7; 8 bases fit TRBD1. Per germline, CDR1 SGHRS and CDR2 YFSETQ. V dropped 0 bases and J dropped 7; count of bases not matched to a gene: 6. The CDR3 extends over 14 amino acids. This chain's CDR3 is CASSLGDRGQEQYF. The CDR3 DNA is TGCGCCAGCAGCTTGGGTGACAGGGGTCAGGAGCAGTACTTC. The full variable domain, completed using reference TRBV5-1 and TRBJ2-7, is KAGVTQTPRYLIKTRGQQVTLSCSPISGHRSVSWYQQTPGQGLQFLFEYFSETQRNKGNFPGRFSGRQFSNSRSEMNVSTLELGDSALYLCASSLGDRGQEQYFGPGTRLTVT.

V gene TRBV6-8 combines with J gene TRBJ1-2, with 8 bases matching TRBD1. CDR1 MNHGY and CDR2 SAAAGT come from the germline V gene. CDR3 length equals 15 residues. J gave up 7 bases and V 0 bases, and 7 bases lay outside the gene matches. As DNA, the CDR3 is TGTGCCAGCAGTTACTCAGGGCGGACAGGGATTGGCTACACCTTC. Translation: CASSYSGRTGIGYTF.

V usage is TRBV4-2 and J usage is TRBJ1-2; possible D gene TRBD1, 6 bases. V lost 1 base and J 2 bases, leaving 8 bases between the germline ends. The CDR3 length is 14 residues. From germline, CDR1 is LGHNA and CDR2 YNFKEQ. The CDR3 region has the DNA TGTGCCAGCAGCCAAGGAACAGGGAACTATGGCTACACCTTC. Protein sequence: CASSQGTGNYGYTF.

The rearrangement joins TRBV7-2 to TRBJ2-7; 9 nucleotides align to TRBD1. This CDR3 is 15 amino acids long. J was trimmed by 5 bases and V by 5 bases; bases with no gene match: 10. Per the germline V gene, CDR1 is SGHTA and CDR2 is FQGNSA. CDR3 DNA: TGTGCCAGCAGCCCCGACCGGGACAGGGTCCACGAGCAGTACTTC. This gives the protein CASSPDRDRVHEQYF.

This chain joins TRBV2 and TRBJ2-2, with TRBD1 matching 9 bases. Germline loops: CDR1 SNHLY, CDR2 FYNNEI. The junction had 7 bases not matched to a gene; V was cut back by 5 bases and J by 6 bases. The CDR3 consists of 15 residues. Written as DNA, the CDR3 is TGTGCCAGCAGTCTTGACAGGGGGTGGGCCGGGGAGCTGTTTTTT. Translated, it gives CASSLDRGWAGELFF.

The V and J genes are TRBV2 and TRBJ1-4; TRBD1 agrees at 9 bases. Looked up from germline, CDR1 is SNHLY and CDR2 is FYNNEI. Trimming removed 4 bases from V and 7 bases from J; junction bases left unmatched: 13. The CDR3 has 17 amino acids. The CDR3 region is CASSVGTIRQGGEKLFF. As DNA, the CDR3 is TGTGCCAGCAGTGTGGGGACAATTCGACAGGGGGGTGAAAAACTGTTTTTT.

The V call is TRBV5-1, the J call TRBJ2-2; possible D gene TRBD2, 5 bases. V shed 2 bases and J shed 4 bases, with 12 bases lying between them. The CDR3 consists of 15 residues. Per the germline V gene, CDR1 is SGHRS and CDR2 is YFSETQ. As DNA, the CDR3 is TGCGCCAGCAGCTTCCCAGGAGGAGGCACCGGGGAGCTGTTTTTT. It specifies CASSFPGGGTGELFF. Combining the CDR3 with reference TRBV5-1 and TRBJ2-2 gives the whole variable domain KAGVTQTPRYLIKTRGQQVTLSCSPISGHRSVSWYQQTPGQGLQFLFEYFSETQRNKGNFPGRFSGRQFSNSRSEMNVSTLELGDSALYLCASSFPGGGTGELFFGEGSRLTVL.

The J gene is TRBJ1-2, the V gene TRBV28; D not certain. The germline gives CDR1 MDHEN, CDR2 SYDVKM. Trimming pared 5 bases from V and 5 bases from J, leaving 12 bases between. This CDR3 has 13 amino acids. CDR3 residues: CASSPPTGYGYTF. As DNA, the CDR3 is TGTGCCAGCAGTCCCCCAACGGGTTATGGCTACACCTTC.

The chain joins TRBV5-1 to TRBJ2-1; 16 bases agree with TRBD2. V lost 4 bases, J lost 4 bases, and 11 bases stayed unmatched. The CDR3 has 19 amino acids. Germline V lookup: CDR1 SGHRS, CDR2 YFSETQ. The CDR3 sequence: CASSPGTSGRARPYNEQFF. The CDR3 DNA reads TGCGCCAGCAGCCCTGGGACTAGCGGGAGGGCCCGTCCTTACAATGAGCAGTTCTTC.

The rearrangement joins TRBV30 to TRBJ2-1; tentatively, D is TRBD1 (5 bases). This CDR3 region has 12 residues. Germline V gives CDR1 GTSNPN, CDR2 SVGIG (reference sequence). Trimming left V 7 bases short and J 5 bases short, with 12 bases between. The CDR3 spells CASLSGNNEQFF. As DNA, the CDR3 is TGTGCCTCCTTATCAGGGAACAATGAGCAGTTCTTC. The full variable domain, its missing parts supplied by reference TRBV30 and TRBJ2-1, is SQTIHQWPATLVQPVGSPLSLECTVEGTSNPNLYWYRQAAGRGLQLLFYSVGIGQISSEVPQNLSASRPQDRQFILSSKKLLLSDSGFYLCASLSGNNEQFFGPGTRLTVL.

J is TRBJ1-4 and V is TRBV30, with a weak D call TRBD1 (5 bases). Between the trimmed V and J ends, which lost 5 bases and 6 bases, there was a span of 13 bases. Looked up from germline, CDR1 is GTSNPN and CDR2 is SVGIG (reference sequence). There are 13 residues in the CDR3. CDR3 amino acids: CAWGGGTDEKLFF. The CDR3 coding sequence is TGTGCCTGGGGCGGGGGGACTGATGAAAAACTGTTTTTT.

The V gene is TRBV2, the J gene TRBJ1-4; D is uncertain. Trimming cost V 7 bases and J 8 bases, with 20 bases left between them. Per the germline V gene, CDR1 is SNHLY and CDR2 is FYNNEI. The CDR3 consists of 15 residues. The CDR3 nucleotides read TGTGCCAGCACACCCAGCTCGGGGAGGGAGGAAAAACTGTTTTTT. Translated, it gives CASTPSSGREEKLFF.

The gene calls are TRBV11-1 and TRBJ2-2; possibly TRBD2 for D (5 bases). This CDR3 has 13 residues. V lost 5 bases and J 6 bases, leaving 10 bases between the germline ends. Per the germline V gene, CDR1 is SGHAT and CDR2 is FQDESV (reference sequence). CDR3 DNA: TGTGCCAGCAGCAGGGCGGGTTCCGGGGAGCTGTTTTTT. It encodes CASSRAGSGELFF. Drawing the rest from reference TRBV11-1 and TRBJ2-2, the complete variable domain is EAEVAQSPRYKITEKSQAVAFWCDPISGHATLYWYRQILGQGPELLVQFQDESVVDDSQLPKDRFSAERLKGVDSTLKIQPAELGDSAMYLCASSRAGSGELFFGEGSRLTVL.

The chain combines TRBV2 with TRBJ1-3; 8 bases agree with TRBD1. Germline V gene data show CDR1 as SNHLY and CDR2 as FYNNEI. Unmatched junction bases numbered 0, after V lost 3 bases and J lost 2 bases. The CDR3 loop spans 14 amino acids. The CDR3 sequence: CASSEGQAGNTIYF. The CDR3 DNA follows: TGTGCCAGCAGTGAGGGACAGGCTGGAAACACCATATATTTT. Supplemented by reference TRBV2 and TRBJ1-3, the full variable domain reads EPEVTQTPSHQVTQMGQEVILRCVPISNHLYFYWYRQILGQKVEFLVSFYNNEISEKSEIFDDQFSVERPDGSNFTLKIRSTKLEDSAMYFCASSEGQAGNTIYFGEGSWLTVV.

V gene TRBV7-2 combines with J gene TRBJ2-2; D is undetermined. Trimming took off 1 base at V and 0 bases at J, with 12 bases between the two ends. The CDR3 runs to 17 residues. CDR1 SGHTA and CDR2 FQGNSA come from the germline V gene. This CDR3 reads CASSLDIQKANTGELFF. The CDR3 DNA reads as TGTGCCAGCAGCTTAGATATCCAGAAAGCGAACACCGGGGAGCTGTTTTTT.

The chain joins TRBV30 to TRBJ1-2, with D possibly matching TRBD1 (5 bases). The CDR3 consists of 12 residues. The germline CDR1 and CDR2 sequences are GTSNPN and SVGIG (reference sequence). Trimming took 2 bases from V and 6 from J, leaving 10 bases between them. In nucleotides, the CDR3 is TGTGCCTGGAGTCAGGGTGAAGATGGCTACACCTTC. Translating it yields CAWSQGEDGYTF.

The J gene is TRBJ2-1, the V gene TRBV5-1; D is undetermined. The germline CDR1 and CDR2 sequences are SGHRS and YFSETQ. V lost 0 bases and J lost 7, with 5 bases in between. The CDR3 has 12 amino acids. The CDR3 protein is CASSLDANEQFF. The CDR3 DNA reads TGCGCCAGCAGCTTGGACGCGAATGAGCAGTTCTTC.

This clone appeared once. The rearrangement joins TRBV28 to TRBJ1-2, with D uncertain. Trimming pared 5 bases from V and 0 bases from J, leaving 13 bases between. Germline V gives CDR1 MDHEN, CDR2 SYDVKM. There are 15 residues in the CDR3. This chain's CDR3 is CASSPSTSANYGYTF. In DNA form, the CDR3 reads TGTGCCAGCAGTCCCTCCACCTCAGCTAACTATGGCTACACCTTC.

About this clone itself: The sample carries other DNA sequences with the same CDR3. This chain uses TRBV5-4 with TRBJ2-5; D ambiguous. Trimming removed 1 base from V and 2 bases from J, with 0 bases in between. CDR3 size: 11 residues. CDR1 and CDR2 (germline): SGHNT, YYREEE (reference sequence). CDR3 region: CASSLQETQYF. For the CDR3, the DNA is TGTGCCAGCAGCTTGCAAGAGACCCAGTACTTC.

The chain joins TRBV7-9 to TRBJ2-7, with 9 bases matching TRBD1. V dropped 4 bases and J dropped 2; count of bases not matched to a gene: 3. Germline CDR1 SEHNR, CDR2 FQNEAQ (reference sequence). CDR3 length: 14 residues. The chain's CDR3 is CASSSTGGTYEQYF. CDR3 nucleotide sequence: TGTGCCAGCAGCTCGACAGGGGGGACCTACGAGCAGTACTTC.

The chain uses TRBV2 and TRBJ2-3; D unresolved. Per the germline V gene, CDR1 is SNHLY and CDR2 is FYNNEI. CDR3 size: 14 residues. Trimming pared 1 base from V and 4 bases from J, leaving 9 bases between. The CDR3 DNA follows: TGTGCCAGCAGTGAAGAGAGGCTCCCAGATACGCAGTATTTT. Translated: CASSEERLPDTQYF.